Listed below are T cell receptor beta chains from one sample, sequenced in a study of T-cell reconstitution after alpha-beta-depleted transplantation in children. TCRdb itself ran the PCR reads through MiXCR, one entry per CDR3 protein. This sample has under 50,000 distinct CDR3 sequences, with about 9.3% found just once. Specimen: PBMCs, mostly from graft donor cells, collected 60 days after TCRalphabeta/CD19-depleted stem cell transplant. The receptors stem from a male patient between 2 and 9 years old who had a stem cell transplant for chronic granulomatous disease, so the T cells may come from the graft donor. Each CDR3 is given with its conserved first and last residue. A D gene is named only where the DNA matches it firmly. Some rows have no size entry. The others give once, few or many, or a class for an expanded clone.

>.|TRBV7-2|few|TRBJ2-7
CASSAQRLSSYEQYF
TGTGCCAGCAGCGCGCAGCGGTTGAGCTCCTACGAGCAGTACTTC
>.|TRBV3-1|many|TRBJ2-3
CASSYSSGALADTQYF
TGTGCCAGCAGCTACTCATCAGGGGCTTTGGCAGATACGCAGTATTTT
>.|TRBV10-1|many|TRBJ2-3
CASSELVSDTQYF
TGCGCCAGCAGTGAGTTAGTGTCAGATACGCAGTATTTT
>TRBD2|TRBV11-2|.|TRBJ2-2
CASSLGLAGGPGTGELFF
TGTGCCAGCAGCTTAGGACTAGCGGGAGGGCCGGGCACCGGGGAGCTGTTTTTT
>.|TRBV27|many|TRBJ2-7
CASSFSGAYEQYF
TGTGCCAGCAGTTTTAGCGGAGCCTACGAGCAGTACTTC
>.|TRBV30|.|TRBJ1-5
CAWSVSRVGDSNQPQHF
TGTGCCTGGAGTGTGTCTAGGGTGGGGGATAGCAATCAGCCCCAGCATTTT
>.|TRBV11-3|.|TRBJ2-2
CASSPGGQINTGELFF
TGTGCCAGCAGCCCCGGGGGACAAATTAACACCGGGGAGCTGTTTTTT
>.|TRBV10-1|many|TRBJ1-1
CASSESKGRNTEAFF
TGCGCCAGCAGTGAGTCTAAAGGGCGAAACACTGAAGCTTTCTTT
>TRBD2|TRBV29-1|.|TRBJ2-1
CSTTAGGSLYEQFF
TGCAGCACCACTGCTGGCGGGAGCCTTTATGAGCAGTTCTTC
>TRBD2|TRBV27|many|TRBJ2-3
CASTREGHGTQYF
TGTGCCAGCACGCGGGAGGGCCATGGTACGCAGTATTTT
>.|TRBV7-2|few|TRBJ1-3
CASSPPGPQYTIYF
TGTGCCAGCAGCCCGCCGGGACCCCAATACACCATATATTTT
>TRBD2|TRBV4-2|many|TRBJ2-3
CASSQSQREIPDTQYF
TGTGCCAGCAGCCAATCCCAGCGGGAGATACCAGATACGCAGTATTTT
>.|TRBV5-1|many|TRBJ2-2
CASSLPGQNTGELFF
TGCGCCAGCAGCTTACCGGGACAGAACACCGGGGAGCTGTTTTTT
>.|TRBV12-3/TRBV12-4|many|TRBJ2-1
CASSLSGAYNEQFF
TGTGCCAGCAGTTTATCAGGAGCCTACAATGAGCAGTTCTTC
>TRBD2|TRBV7-6|many|TRBJ2-1
CASSFGAAGGPNEQFF
TGTGCCAGCAGCTTTGGTGCAGCGGGAGGGCCCAATGAGCAGTTCTTC
>TRBD2|TRBV18|.|TRBJ2-7
CASSPRLAGSEQYF
TGTGCCAGCTCACCACGACTAGCGGGAAGCGAGCAGTACTTC